This TCR beta chain was obtained from a study of cytomegalovirus exposure and HLA in healthy donors. As regards this clone: What it binds is unknown.

V lost 6 bases and J lost 3; bases outside the gene matches: 10. Germline V gives CDR1 WSHSY, CDR2 SAAADI. The CDR3 has 15 residues. With 60 Vbeta and 13 Jbeta primers, the PCR was carried out. Method: immunoSEQ multiplex PCR; TCRdb's copy keeps in-frame clones and lacks some. The table has roughly 140,000 clones, approximately 80% seen once. Study conclusions and caveats: The likely explanation for a cluster of highly shared sequence variants was sequencing artifact. Researchers reportedly found TCR beta sequences accurately predicted most subjects' HLA-A and HLA-B alleles.

The specimen sequenced was PBMCs. The receptor comes from a woman in her fifties or sixties in good health and CMV-seropositive. The chain carries TRBV10-2 and TRBJ2-7; 8 nucleotides align to TRBD2. CDR3 amino acids: CASRPGTGGFYEQYF. CDR3 DNA: TGCGCCAGCAGGCCTGGAACGGGGGGGTTCTACGAGCAGTACTTC.